This T cell receptor (beta chain) was captured in a study of blood T cell repertoires in COVID-19. Study-level background: The cDNA or gDNA used as material had been derived from T cells, B-cell-depleted T cells, or PBMCs.

Recruits, aged roughly 18 to 89 years, lived in 25 or so US areas. Participants were placed into cohorts based on the clinical history they reported. In the original analysis: Estimation of nucleated cell counts relied on the amplification of reference gene primers. Profiling relied on immunoSEQ multiplex PCR, and the TCRdb table lists in-frame clones only, not all of them. V and J calls and clone size are as listed in that table; D and trimming were resolved from the DNA. The sample holds roughly 330,000 clones, 70% to 90% seen once. The CDR3 length is 15 residues. Losses at the gene ends were 5 bases for V and 1 base for J; bases not matched to a gene: 7. CDR1 and CDR2 (germline): MNHEY, SVGAGI.

The receptor was isolated from a woman in her late teens or twenties who had recovered from COVID-19. V and J are TRBV6-5 and TRBJ1-1, with 7 bases matching TRBD1. The material sequenced was PBMCs or T cells enriched from blood (not recorded which). The CDR3 is CASSLTGPSNTEAFF. The CDR3 DNA reads as TGTGCCAGCAGTCTGACAGGGCCGTCGAACACTGAAGCTTTCTTT.